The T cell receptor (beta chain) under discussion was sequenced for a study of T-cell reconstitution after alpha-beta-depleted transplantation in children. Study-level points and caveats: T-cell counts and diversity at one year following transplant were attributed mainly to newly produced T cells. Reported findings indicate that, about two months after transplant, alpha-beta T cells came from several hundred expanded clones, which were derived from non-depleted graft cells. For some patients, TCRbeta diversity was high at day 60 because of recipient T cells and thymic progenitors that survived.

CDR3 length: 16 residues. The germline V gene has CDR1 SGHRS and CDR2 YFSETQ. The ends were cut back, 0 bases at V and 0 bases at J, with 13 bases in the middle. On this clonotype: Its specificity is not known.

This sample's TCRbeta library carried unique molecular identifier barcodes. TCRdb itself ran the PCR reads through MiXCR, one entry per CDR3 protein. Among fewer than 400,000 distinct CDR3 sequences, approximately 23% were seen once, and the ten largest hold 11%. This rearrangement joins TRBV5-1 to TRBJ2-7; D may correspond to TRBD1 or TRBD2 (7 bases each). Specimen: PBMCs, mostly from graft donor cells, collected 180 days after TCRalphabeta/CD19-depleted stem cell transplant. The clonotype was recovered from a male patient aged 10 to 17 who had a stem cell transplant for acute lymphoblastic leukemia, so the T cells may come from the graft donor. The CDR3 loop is CASSLEGGGVSYEQYF. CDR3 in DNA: TGCGCCAGCAGCTTGGAGGGAGGGGGCGTCTCCTACGAGCAGTACTTC.